This TCR beta chain was found in a study of blood T cell repertoires in COVID-19. Study at large: Acute-phase and convalescent COVID-19 samples originated in the United States, Italy and Spain. In each case, the material was cDNA or gDNA derived from T cells, B-cell-depleted T cells, or PBMCs.

As handled by the study authors: From reference gene primer amplification, estimates of nucleated cell counts were derived. Using immunoSEQ multiplex PCR, the repertoire was profiled, and TCRdb retains in-frame clones only, with some absent. V, J and clone size derive from that table, while D and trimming were established from the DNA sequence. This sample has 200,000 or so clones, with 70% to 90% found just once. It was during active infection that Seattle patients were enrolled and then longitudinally followed. This CDR3 has 16 amino acids. Germline trimming cut 4 bases from V and 7 bases from J; bases unmatched to any gene: 10. Germline V lookup: CDR1 SGDLS, CDR2 YYNGEE.

The specimen was peripheral blood. The sequence was obtained from a man between 60 and 75 years old with COVID-19, enrolled during active disease. The chain recombines TRBV9 with TRBJ2-1; 11 bases fit TRBD2. The CDR3 nucleotides read TGTGCCAGCAGCTTTGGGACTAGCGGCCCCTCTAATGAGCAGTTCTTC. It yields the protein CASSFGTSGPSNEQFF.